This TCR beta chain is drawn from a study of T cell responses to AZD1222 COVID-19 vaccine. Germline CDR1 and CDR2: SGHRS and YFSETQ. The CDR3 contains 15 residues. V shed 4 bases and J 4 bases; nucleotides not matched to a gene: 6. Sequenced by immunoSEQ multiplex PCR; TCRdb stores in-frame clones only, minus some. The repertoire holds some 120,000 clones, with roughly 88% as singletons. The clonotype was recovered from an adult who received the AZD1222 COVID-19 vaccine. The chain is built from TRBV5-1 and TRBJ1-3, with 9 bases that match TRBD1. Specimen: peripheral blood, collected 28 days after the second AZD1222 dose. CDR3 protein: CASSKGQGSGNTIYF. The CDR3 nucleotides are TGCGCCAGCAGCAAGGGACAGGGCTCGGGAAACACCATATATTTT. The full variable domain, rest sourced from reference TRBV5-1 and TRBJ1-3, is KAGVTQTPRYLIKTRGQQVTLSCSPISGHRSVSWYQQTPGQGLQFLFEYFSETQRNKGNFPGRFSGRQFSNSRSEMNVSTLELGDSALYLCASSKGQGSGNTIYFGEGSWLTVV.